Listed here are 7 T cell receptor beta chains from one sample, sequenced in a study of cytomegalovirus exposure and HLA in healthy donors. Primers for the PCR totalled 60 Vbeta and 13 Jbeta. The method was immunoSEQ multiplex PCR; TCRdb's version includes in-frame clones alone and lacks a portion of them. The profile covers roughly 120,000 clones, with 60% to 85% appearing a single time and 1% taken by the ten largest. Source material: PBMCs. Receptors originate from a human donor in good health.

V is TRBV7-9 and J is TRBJ2-2; D uncertain. This CDR3 has 14 residues. The ends were cut back, 5 bases at V and 3 bases at J, with 10 bases in the middle. The V gene's germline CDR1 is SEHNR and CDR2 FQNEAQ (reference sequence). The CDR3: CASSLPADTGELFF. The CDR3, as DNA: TGTGCCAGCAGCCTACCCGCCGACACCGGGGAGCTGTTTTTT.

V is TRBV4-2 and J is TRBJ2-3, with 14 bases matching TRBD2. The CDR3 sequence is 19 residues long. Germline V CDR1 and CDR2: LGHNA, YNFKEQ. Losses at the gene ends were 1 base for V and 1 base for J; bases not matched to a gene: 7. Written as DNA, the CDR3 is TGTGCCAGCAGCCAAGGACTAGCGGGGGGGAATGGGGGCACAGATACGCAGTATTTT. Translating it yields CASSQGLAGGNGGTDTQYF.

The rearrangement links TRBV27 to TRBJ2-7; TRBD1 matches 7 bases. The CDR3 sequence is 15 residues long. With V trimmed by 6 bases and J by 2 bases, 10 bases remained unmatched. Germline values: CDR1 MNHEY, CDR2 SMNVEV (reference sequence). The CDR3 spells CASRGPGQLTYEQYF. CDR3 in DNA: TGTGCCAGCAGGGGACCGGGACAGCTTACCTACGAGCAGTACTTC.

The gene calls are TRBV27 and TRBJ1-2; D unclear. The CDR3 is 15 amino acids. Trimming shortened V by 7 bases and J by 8 bases, and 23 bases separated the two germline ends. The germline gives CDR1 MNHEY, CDR2 SMNVEV (reference sequence). CDR3 nucleotide sequence: TGTGCCAGCACTCCCCGGGTCTCTCCTAATCAAGGCTACACCTTC. This gives the protein CASTPRVSPNQGYTF.

The CDR3 loop is CASSQPGSYNEQFF. Written as DNA, the CDR3 is TGTGCCAGCAGTCAACCAGGCTCCTACAATGAGCAGTTCTTC. This rearrangement joins TRBV28 to TRBJ2-1; D uncertain. From germline, CDR1 is MDHEN and CDR2 SYDVKM. Deletions cut 5 bases from V and 0 bases from J, with 8 bases between. The CDR3 loop spans 14 amino acids.

This chain links TRBV11-2 with TRBJ1-4; 7 positions agree with TRBD1. This CDR3 has 16 amino acids. Germline-derived CDR1 and CDR2 are SGHAT and FQNNGV. With V trimmed by 4 bases and J by 4 bases, 9 bases remained unmatched. The CDR3, as DNA: TGTGCCAGCAGCTCCGCGGACAGGTTCCATAATGAAAAACTGTTTTTT. It specifies CASSSADRFHNEKLFF.

This chain links TRBV5-1 with TRBJ2-6; 8 positions agree with TRBD2. In germline, CDR1 is SGHRS, CDR2 YFSETQ. V gave up 1 base and J gave up 3 bases; unmatched junction bases: 0. The CDR3 length is 15 residues. CDR3 loop: CASSLRGGGANVLTF. CDR3 bases: TGCGCCAGCAGCTTGCGGGGGGGTGGGGCCAACGTCCTGACTTTC. Full variable domain (remainder filled in from reference TRBV5-1 and TRBJ2-6): KAGVTQTPRYLIKTRGQQVTLSCSPISGHRSVSWYQQTPGQGLQFLFEYFSETQRNKGNFPGRFSGRQFSNSRSEMNVSTLELGDSALYLCASSLRGGGANVLTFGAGSRLTVL.